The 7 T cell receptor beta chains below all came from one sample that was sequenced in a study of CD8 T cells in ankylosing spondylitis. Each CDR3 protein is one row after TCRdb ran MiXCR on the 5' RACE reads. Of some 25,000 distinct CDR3 sequences detected, 2.5% to 3% appear once; the ten largest clones hold 7.7%. Sequencing input: blood, either unsorted or a sorted T cell fraction (not recorded which). The source is a female donor with ankylosing spondylitis or in good health (not recorded which).

There are many counts of this clonotype. V gene TRBV9 combines with J gene TRBJ2-4; the D gene is possibly TRBD1 (6 bases). The germline CDR1 and CDR2 sequences are SGDLS and YYNGEE. The CDR3 loop spans 15 amino acids. Trimming left V 3 bases short and J 2 bases short, with 12 bases between. DNA of the CDR3: TGTGCCAGCAGCGCCGGAGGACAGTCCAAAAACATTCAGTACTTC. It codes for CASSAGGQSKNIQYF. Drawing the rest from reference TRBV9 and TRBJ2-4, the complete variable domain is DSGVTQTPKHLITATGQRVTLRCSPRSGDLSVYWYQQSLDQGLQFLIQYYNGEERAKGNILERFSAQQFPDLHSELNLSSLELGDSALYFCASSAGGQSKNIQYFGAGTRLSVL.

This clonotype was counted at least ten times. This chain joins TRBV9 and TRBJ2-3; 7 bases are a match to TRBD1. This CDR3 is built from 16 residues. J was trimmed by 0 bases and V by 3 bases; bases with no gene match: 7. The germline V gene encodes CDR1 SGDLS and CDR2 YYNGEE. The CDR3 DNA reads as TGTGCCAGCAGCGCTCTAAGGGGACAGAGCACAGATACGCAGTATTTT. This gives the protein CASSALRGQSTDTQYF.

The table lists this clonotype with many counts. The V gene is TRBV9, the J gene TRBJ1-2; 9 bases line up with TRBD1. This CDR3 has 16 residues. Germline-derived CDR1 and CDR2 are SGDLS and YYNGEE. The ends lost 0 bases at V and 4 bases at J; junction bases unmatched: 7. The CDR3, as DNA: TGTGCCAGCAGCGTAGGGGTGGACAGGGGAAGCTATGGCTACACCTTC. Encoded protein: CASSVGVDRGSYGYTF.

This clonotype has at least ten counts. The chain uses TRBV9 and TRBJ2-7; 10 nucleotides line up with TRBD2. CDR1 is SGDLS, CDR2 YYNGEE, per germline. Trimming cost V 0 bases and J 5 bases; bases outside gene matches: 5. There are 15 residues in the CDR3. CDR3 nucleotide sequence: TGTGCCAGCAGCGTAGCACTAGCGGGACTCGACGAGCAGTACTTC. Translated, it gives CASSVALAGLDEQYF.

In its sample, this clonotype was seen many times. The gene calls are TRBV9 and TRBJ2-1, with 13 bases lining up with TRBD2. The trim removed 3 bases at V and 7 bases at J, leaving 16 bases unmatched. CDR3 length equals 19 residues. CDR1 SGDLS and CDR2 YYNGEE come from the germline V gene. The CDR3 sequence: CASSAKTSGRPPILNEQFF. For the CDR3, the DNA is TGTGCCAGCAGCGCTAAGACTAGCGGGAGGCCCCCCATTTTGAATGAGCAGTTCTTC.

At least ten counts were recorded for this clonotype. The V and J genes are TRBV9 and TRBJ2-6; tentative D call: TRBD1 (6 bases). There are 15 residues in the CDR3. Trimming shortened V by 7 bases and J by 0 bases, and 11 bases separated the two germline ends. CDR1 and CDR2 from the germline V gene are SGDLS and YYNGEE. The CDR3 sequence: CASAGVVSGANVLTF. The CDR3 bases are TGTGCCAGCGCAGGGGTGGTCTCTGGGGCCAACGTCCTGACTTTC.

This clonotype showed up many times. The chain uses TRBV9 and TRBJ1-5; the D is unclear. The germline V gene encodes CDR1 SGDLS and CDR2 YYNGEE. The CDR3 is 13 residues long. Trimming removed 3 bases at V and 3 bases at J, with 7 bases between. Here the CDR3 reads CASSADFNQPQHF. The CDR3 DNA reads TGTGCCAGCAGCGCCGATTTCAATCAGCCCCAGCATTTT.